The following is a T cell receptor beta chain sequence with its context. This clonotype appeared many times. The antigen this receptor binds is unknown. No qualities accompany the bases; no much larger clone lies one base away. The record originates from a study of low-dose radiotherapy and immunotherapy resistance in tumors (dated 2022 in TCRdb). About the full investigation: Patients in Cohort 1 were given 0.5 Gy per fraction every 2 weeks, and the prescribed total PTV dose was 6.5 Gy. Trial participants were not randomized into treatment groups. Patients in Cohort 2 were given 1 Gy per fraction every two weeks, for a total of 13 Gy across 26 weeks. Cyclophosphamide 200 mg/m2 was given intravenously every two weeks, one day before each radiation and immunotherapy administration. Patients took aspirin 300 mg orally once daily for four cycles, starting on cycle 1 day 1. Patients were given nivolumab as a 240 mg flat dose every two weeks and ipilimumab at 1 mg/kg every six weeks, with both drugs delivered intravenously. Eight patients were included in the translational analysis, namely three from the first dose cohort plus the first five from the second dose cohort.

V is cut back by 4 bases and J by 1 base, with 2 bases in the junction unmatched. Inclusive of the bounding cysteine and phenylalanine, the CDR3 is 14 residues long. This entry keeps only the CDR3 DNA: 42 bases, framed from base 1. CDR1 SGHTA and CDR2 FQGNSA were looked up in the germline V gene. The meaning of the sample's time point label: before trial treatment. The donors took part in RACIN, a single-arm, phase I, dose-escalation trial that combined nivolumab, ipilimumab, aspirin, low-dose cyclophosphamide and low-dose radiotherapy. Patients were eligible if they had advanced solid tumors that were TIL-negative. Sequencing was carried out with an Illumina HiSeq 2500. First-strand cDNA was synthesized with Superscript III and a set of TRAV- and TRBV-specific primers, covering both TCRalpha and TCRbeta chains. TCRs were amplified with Phusion for 20 to 25 PCR cycles, with a constant-region primer paired with the adapter attached to the V primers. The MessageAmp II aRNA Amplification Kit was used to amplify the isolated mRNA, with in vitro transcription run for 16 hours at 37 degrees C. The Dynabeads mRNA DIRECT Purification Kit was used to isolate the mRNA for TCR sequencing. Indexed Illumina adapters were added in a second Phusion PCR of roughly 25 cycles, and the PCR products were purified with AMPure XP beads. The source study handled its data this way. Using custom Perl scripts, TCR sequences encoding the same protein were pooled, out-of-frame sequences were removed, and the abundance of each clonotype was computed. TCR sequences supported by only a single read were excluded from analysis. Repertoire metrics included Shannon entropy, Gini index, clonality, richness, and frequency of TCRs shared between repertoires. Using fastp at Q25 and MiXCR, TCRdb reprocessed the public reads and kept productive beta chains. Every entry covers one CDR3 protein and lists the most common genes and DNA from its rows. These V and J calls rely on TCRdb rather than the paper's analysis. Recorded for this sample are 59,000 or so distinct CDR3 sequences; around 27% of them occurred a single time. Together, the top ten hold approximately 7% of the sample.

Recombination joined TRBV7-2 with TRBJ1-1, with 8 bases matching TRBD1. Here the sequenced sample was PBMCs, taken before treatment. This TCR came from a male donor with rectosigmoid adenocarcinoma. CDR3 protein: CASSSGTGNTEAFF. The nucleotide sequence is given as TGTGCCAGCAGCTCCGGGACAGGGAACACTGAAGCTTTCTTT.